Below, 29 T cell receptor beta chains from the same sample are listed, as sequenced in a study of blood T cell repertoires in COVID-19. Assay used: immunoSEQ multiplex PCR; TCRdb lists only in-frame clones, some missing. The sample records about 49,000 clones, about four fifths being singletons. The sequenced sample consisted of peripheral blood. The receptors were gathered from a man in his fifties with acute or convalescent COVID-19.

V is TRBV10-1 and J is TRBJ2-2; TRBD1 matches at 9 bases. J gave up 6 bases and V 0 bases, and 8 bases lay outside the gene matches. The CDR3 covers 17 residues. CDR1 is WNHNN, CDR2 SYGVQD, per germline (reference sequence). The CDR3 nucleotides are TGCGCCAGCAGTGAGTCTGGACAGGGGAAGGGGGCCGGGGAGCTGTTTTTT. Amino acids: CASSESGQGKGAGELFF.

The chain couples TRBV27 to TRBJ2-7; 8 positions match TRBD1. Germline values: CDR1 MNHEY, CDR2 SMNVEV (reference sequence). J lost 0 bases, V lost 4 bases, and 8 bases had no gene match. The CDR3 runs 16 residues. The CDR3 loop reads CASSSYRDRTSYEQYF. CDR3 nucleotides: TGTGCCAGCAGTTCTTACCGGGACAGGACCTCCTACGAGCAGTACTTC.

The chain has TRBV7-2 and TRBJ1-5; D gene ambiguous. The CDR3 has 13 residues. V was trimmed by 4 bases and J by 6 bases, leaving 10 bases between them. Germline V lookup: CDR1 SGHTA, CDR2 FQGNSA. The CDR3 protein is CASSSGYPQPQHF. The CDR3 DNA is TGTGCCAGCAGCTCAGGATACCCTCAGCCCCAGCATTTT.

The chain couples TRBV28 to TRBJ2-3; TRBD2 matches at 12 bases. The CDR3 has 17 residues. With 2 bases clipped from V and 5 bases from J, the junction kept 8 bases outside the gene matches. Germline loops: CDR1 MDHEN, CDR2 SYDVKM. CDR3 region: CASSLKRLAGVKDTQYF. In nucleotides, the CDR3 is TGTGCCAGCAGTTTAAAGCGACTAGCGGGAGTTAAAGATACGCAGTATTTT.

The V call is TRBV24-1, the J call TRBJ2-5; 10 bases match TRBD1. V shed 3 bases, J shed 4 bases, and the junction held 4 bases outside the gene matches. This CDR3 is built from 15 residues. Germline V gene data show CDR1 as KGHDR and CDR2 as SFDVKD. The CDR3 spells CATSDPRTGGETQYF. CDR3 in DNA: TGTGCCACCAGTGATCCACGGACAGGGGGAGAGACCCAGTACTTC.

J is TRBJ1-2 and V is TRBV7-6; 7 bases are shared with TRBD1. The V gene's germline CDR1 is SGHVS and CDR2 FNYEAQ. With 4 bases clipped from V and 8 bases from J, the junction kept 16 bases outside the gene matches. The CDR3 extends over 16 amino acids. The chain's CDR3 is CASSSVPQGKGGGYTF. The CDR3 bases are TGTGCCAGCAGCTCGGTACCACAGGGGAAAGGAGGAGGCTACACCTTC.

The CDR3 is CASSLEMSEKLFF. CDR3 coding DNA: TGTGCCAGCAGCTTAGAAATGTCGGAAAAACTGTTTTTT. V is TRBV11-2 and J is TRBJ1-4; no definite D call. From germline, CDR1 is SGHAT and CDR2 FQNNGV. V dropped 0 bases and J dropped 8 bases, with 7 bases sitting between them. The CDR3 contains 13 residues. The complete variable domain, with remaining parts taken from reference TRBV11-2 and TRBJ1-4, reads EAGVAQSPRYKIIEKRQSVAFWCNPISGHATLYWYQQILGQGPKLLIQFQNNGVVDDSQLPKDRFSAERLKGVDSTLKIQPAKLEDSAVYLCASSLEMSEKLFFGSGTQLSVL.

This rearrangement joins TRBV27 to TRBJ1-6; no reliable D call. Trimming stripped 8 bases from V and 6 bases from J, with 14 bases between. The CDR3 spans 14 residues. Germline V gene data show CDR1 as MNHEY and CDR2 as SMNVEV (reference sequence). CDR3 residues: CASSAYDTNSPLHF. The CDR3 DNA sequence: TGTGCCAGCTCCGCTTACGACACTAATTCACCCCTCCACTTT.

The rearrangement links TRBV25-1 to TRBJ1-5; no reliable D call. V lost 3 bases to trimming and J lost 6 bases, with 15 bases between them. The CDR3 loop spans 15 amino acids. Per the germline V gene, CDR1 is MGHDK and CDR2 is SYGVNS. The CDR3 DNA reads as TGTGCCAGCAGTGATCCCGGGATTAGGAGTCAGCCCCAGCATTTT. Its translation: CASSDPGIRSQPQHF.

The rearrangement links TRBV6-5 to TRBJ1-5; D perhaps matches TRBD1 (5 bases). Germline V gene sequence: CDR1 MNHEY, CDR2 SVGAGI. The CDR3 contains 14 residues. Trimming pared 6 bases from V and 11 bases from J, leaving 20 bases between. The CDR3 nucleotides are TGTGCCAGCAGGACGACCTCCGACAGCTCGGCCCAGCATTTT. Translated, it gives CASRTTSDSSAQHF.

The chain employs TRBV5-6 and TRBJ2-7; 7 nucleotides agree with TRBD2. V shed 4 bases, J shed 3 bases, and the junction held 10 bases outside the gene matches. Germline V lookup: CDR1 SGHDT, CDR2 YYEEEE. The CDR3 consists of 15 residues. Here the CDR3 DNA reads TGTGCCAGCAGCCCCTTCACTAGCGTCCTCTACGAGCAGTACTTC. It codes for CASSPFTSVLYEQYF.

The chain joins TRBV28 to TRBJ1-5; 10 nucleotides align to TRBD1. This CDR3 is 14 amino acids long. V lost 3 bases and J lost 7; bases outside the gene matches: 3. CDR1 and CDR2 from the germline V gene are MDHEN and SYDVKM. In DNA, the CDR3 is TGTGCCAGCAGTTTGACAGGGGGCCGCCAGCCCCAGCATTTT. Residues: CASSLTGGRQPQHF.

The rearrangement uses TRBV19 and TRBJ2-7; 7 bases match TRBD1. J lost 0 bases, V lost 6 bases, and 8 bases had no gene match. Germline V gene data show CDR1 as LNHDA and CDR2 as SQIVND (reference sequence). The CDR3 totals 15 residues. The DNA for the CDR3 is TGTGCCAGTAGCCGGACAGGCCCCTACTCCTACGAGCAGTACTTC. This codes for CASSRTGPYSYEQYF.

This chain connects TRBV7-6 to TRBJ1-4; 7 bases map to TRBD1. Germline V CDR1 and CDR2: SGHVS, FNYEAQ. The CDR3 runs 17 residues. V shed 2 bases, J shed 7 bases, and the junction held 13 bases outside the gene matches. The CDR3 here is CASSLPHFVPGGEKLFF. The CDR3 coding sequence is TGTGCCAGCAGCTTACCCCATTTTGTTCCAGGGGGTGAAAAACTGTTTTTT.

The chain recombines TRBV30 with TRBJ2-7; 7 nucleotides match TRBD2. Germline loops: CDR1 GTSNPN, CDR2 SVGIG (reference sequence). Unmatched junction bases numbered 10, after V lost 0 bases and J lost 11 bases. This CDR3 region has 13 residues. In DNA, the CDR3 is TGTGCCTGGAGTGTACTTGGGCACCGGGAGGAGTACTTC. This gives the protein CAWSVLGHREEYF. The entire variable domain, with the rest obtained from reference TRBV30 and TRBJ2-7, is as follows: SQTIHQWPATLVQPVGSPLSLECTVEGTSNPNLYWYRQAAGRGLQLLFYSVGIGQISSEVPQNLSASRPQDRQFILSSKKLLLSDSGFYLCAWSVLGHREEYFGPGTRLTVT.

J is TRBJ1-4 and V is TRBV9; TRBD1 matches 8 bases. Germline CDR1 and CDR2: SGDLS and YYNGEE. The CDR3 has 14 amino acids. Trimming took 3 bases from V and 8 from J; bases not matched to a gene: 6. This chain's CDR3 is CASSAGGAWEKLFF. The CDR3 DNA reads as TGTGCCAGCAGCGCAGGGGGCGCGTGGGAAAAACTGTTTTTT.

This sequence joins TRBV3-1 (or the pseudogene TRBV3-2) and TRBJ1-5, with D perhaps matching TRBD1 (6 bases). Deletions cut 2 bases from V and 5 bases from J, with 16 bases between. Germline V lookup: CDR1 LGHDT, CDR2 YNNKEL (reference sequence). The CDR3 contains 16 residues. The CDR3 DNA reads TGTGCCAGCAGCCAAAAAACAGGGAAAAGGGATCAGCCCCAGCATTTT. This gives the protein CASSQKTGKRDQPQHF.

The chain recombines TRBV29-1 with TRBJ2-5; D may be TRBD2 (5 bases). The CDR3 is 12 amino acids. V was shortened by 7 bases and J by 4 bases, with 13 bases between the two germline ends. The germline CDR1 and CDR2 sequences are SQVTM and ANQGSEA. The CDR3: CSAGWAGETQYF. CDR3 in DNA: TGCAGCGCCGGGTGGGCGGGAGAGACCCAGTACTTC. Based on the CDR3 plus reference TRBV29-1 and TRBJ2-5, the full variable domain is SAVISQKPSRDICQRGTSLTIQCQVDSQVTMMFWYRQQPGQSLTLIATANQGSEATYESGFVIDKFPISRPNLTFSTLTVSNMSPEDSSIYLCSAGWAGETQYFGPGTRLLVL.

The CDR3 region is CASSLQQGSTGELFF. The CDR3 nucleotides read TGCGCCAGCAGCTTACAGCAGGGTAGCACCGGGGAGCTGTTTTTT. The chain employs TRBV5-1 and TRBJ2-2; a weak D match, TRBD1 (5 bases). CDR3 length equals 15 residues. The V gene's germline CDR1 is SGHRS and CDR2 YFSETQ. The V gene lost 2 bases and the J gene lost 4 bases, with 12 bases spanning the gap.

The chain carries TRBV5-1 and TRBJ1-6; TRBD1 is a possible D gene (6 bases). The CDR3 spans 14 residues. Trimming took off 1 base at V and 10 bases at J, with 12 bases between the two ends. Germline assignment: CDR1 SGHRS and CDR2 YFSETQ. The CDR3 loop reads CASSLNRVESPLHF. Here the CDR3 DNA reads TGCGCCAGCAGCTTGAACAGGGTCGAATCACCCCTCCACTTT.

The CDR3 region is CASSRAGSRNQPQHF. CDR3 nucleotide sequence: TGTGCCAGCAGTCGCGCAGGGTCACGCAATCAGCCCCAGCATTTT. The chain uses TRBV6-2 or TRBV6-3 and TRBJ1-5, with a possible D match to TRBD1 (5 bases). V was shortened by 5 bases and J by 2 bases, with 13 bases between the two germline ends. The germline V gene encodes CDR1 MNHEY and CDR2 SVGEGT. The CDR3 loop spans 15 amino acids.

The rearrangement uses TRBV5-1 and TRBJ2-1; 12 bases line up with TRBD2. The germline CDR1 and CDR2 sequences are SGHRS and YFSETQ. CDR3 length: 15 amino acids. With V trimmed by 4 bases and J by 8 bases, 7 bases remained unmatched. The CDR3 is CASSLTSGRGDEQFF. Here the CDR3 DNA reads TGCGCCAGCAGCCTGACTAGCGGGAGAGGGGATGAGCAGTTCTTC.

The chain uses TRBV7-9 and TRBJ1-2; D is possibly TRBD1 (6 bases). Trimming stripped 5 bases from V and 2 bases from J, with 12 bases between. Germline-derived CDR1 and CDR2 are SEHNR and FQNEAQ (reference sequence). The length of the CDR3 is 14 residues. CDR3 residues: CASSPIGTNYGYTF. The CDR3 DNA follows: TGTGCCAGCAGCCCAATCGGGACAAACTATGGCTACACCTTC. Filled out from reference TRBV7-9 and TRBJ1-2, the complete variable domain reads DTGVSQNPRHKITKRGQNVTFRCDPISEHNRLYWYRQTLGQGPEFLTYFQNEAQLEKSRLLSDRFSAERPKGSFSTLEIQRTEQGDSAMYLCASSPIGTNYGYTFGSGTRLTVV.

This chain joins TRBV27 and TRBJ2-7; D is uncertain. The CDR3 totals 12 residues. The V gene's germline CDR1 is MNHEY and CDR2 SMNVEV (reference sequence). Trimming removed 1 base from V and 3 bases from J, with 4 bases in between. The CDR3 region is CASSLFGYEQYF. Written as DNA, the CDR3 is TGTGCCAGCAGTTTATTCGGCTACGAGCAGTACTTC.

This sequence joins TRBV27 and TRBJ2-7, with a tentative D call TRBD2 (5 bases). CDR1 and CDR2 (germline): MNHEY, SMNVEV (reference sequence). Trimming shortened V by 3 bases and J by 6 bases, and 15 bases separated the two germline ends. This CDR3 spans 14 amino acids. CDR3 sequence reads: CASSLKRELREQYF. DNA of the CDR3: TGTGCCAGCAGTTTGAAGAGGGAATTGCGCGAGCAGTACTTC.

The V call is TRBV7-9, the J call TRBJ2-1; D may be TRBD1 (6 bases). Trimming cost V 3 bases and J 8 bases, with 11 bases left between them. The CDR3 extends over 13 amino acids. The germline gives CDR1 SEHNR, CDR2 FQNEAQ (reference sequence). CDR3 sequence (DNA): TGTGCCAGCAGCTTTCAACAGGGCCATGAGCAGTTCTTC. It codes for CASSFQQGHEQFF. Supplemented by reference TRBV7-9 and TRBJ2-1, the full variable domain reads DTGVSQNPRHKITKRGQNVTFRCDPISEHNRLYWYRQTLGQGPEFLTYFQNEAQLEKSRLLSDRFSAERPKGSFSTLEIQRTEQGDSAMYLCASSFQQGHEQFFGPGTRLTVL.

The rearrangement uses TRBV13 and TRBJ1-6; TRBD1 agrees at 7 bases. This CDR3 is built from 14 residues. The germline gives CDR1 PRHDT, CDR2 FYEKMQ (reference sequence). The J segment lost 11 bases and the V segment lost 3 bases, leaving 7 bases of the junction unmatched. The DNA of the CDR3 is TGTGCCAGCAGCTTGACAGGGACCTCCACACCCCTCCACTTT. Protein sequence: CASSLTGTSTPLHF.

This chain uses TRBV7-9 with TRBJ2-7; 9 bases match TRBD1. Trimming at V came to 7 bases and at J to 7 bases, leaving 5 bases not matched to a gene. The CDR3 length is 12 residues. The germline gives CDR1 SEHNR, CDR2 FQNEAQ (reference sequence). The CDR3 is CASIPDRGEQYF. The CDR3 nucleotides are TGTGCCAGCATCCCGGACAGGGGAGAGCAGTACTTC.

The chain recombines TRBV5-1 with TRBJ2-7; 10 nucleotides match TRBD1. CDR1 is SGHRS, CDR2 YFSETQ, per germline. V lost 0 bases, J lost 2 bases, and 2 bases stayed unmatched. This CDR3 is built from 15 residues. The CDR3 DNA reads TGCGCCAGCAGCTTGGACGGACAGGGGGCCTACGAGCAGTACTTC. Amino acid sequence: CASSLDGQGAYEQYF.